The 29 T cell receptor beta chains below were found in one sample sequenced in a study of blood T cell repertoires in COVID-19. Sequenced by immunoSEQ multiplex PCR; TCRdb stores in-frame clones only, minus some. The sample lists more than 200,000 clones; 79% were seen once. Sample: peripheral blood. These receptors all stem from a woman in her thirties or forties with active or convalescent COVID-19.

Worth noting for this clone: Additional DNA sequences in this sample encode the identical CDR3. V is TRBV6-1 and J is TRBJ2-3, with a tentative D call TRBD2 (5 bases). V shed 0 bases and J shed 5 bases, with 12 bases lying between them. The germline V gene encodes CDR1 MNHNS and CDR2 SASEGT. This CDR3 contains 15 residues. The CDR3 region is CASSEASSGGDTQYF. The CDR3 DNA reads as TGTGCCAGCAGTGAAGCATCCTCAGGAGGAGATACGCAGTATTTT.

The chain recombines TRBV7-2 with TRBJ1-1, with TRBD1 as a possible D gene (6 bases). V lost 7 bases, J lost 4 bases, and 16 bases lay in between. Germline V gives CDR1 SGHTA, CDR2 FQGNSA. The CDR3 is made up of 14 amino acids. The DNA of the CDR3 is TGTGCCAGCACATTAACTGGACAGAGCACTGAAGCTTTCTTT. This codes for CASTLTGQSTEAFF.

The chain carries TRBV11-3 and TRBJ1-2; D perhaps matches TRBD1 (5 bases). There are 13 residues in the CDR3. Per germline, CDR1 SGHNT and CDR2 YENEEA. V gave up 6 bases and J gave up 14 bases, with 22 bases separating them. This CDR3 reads CASSLSSDTRRTF. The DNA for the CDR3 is TGTGCCAGCAGTCTGTCCTCGGACACTCGTAGGACCTTC.

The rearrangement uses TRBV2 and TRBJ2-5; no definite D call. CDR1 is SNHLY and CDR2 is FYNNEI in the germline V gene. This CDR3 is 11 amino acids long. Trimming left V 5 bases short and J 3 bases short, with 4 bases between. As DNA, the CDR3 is TGTGCCAGCAGTAACAAAGAGACCCAGTACTTC. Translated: CASSNKETQYF.

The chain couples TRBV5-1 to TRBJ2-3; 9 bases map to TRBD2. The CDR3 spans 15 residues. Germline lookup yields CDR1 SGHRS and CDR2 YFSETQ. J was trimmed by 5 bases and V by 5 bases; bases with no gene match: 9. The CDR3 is CASRGGSSGVDTQYF. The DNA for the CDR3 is TGCGCCAGCAGGGGCGGGTCTAGCGGGGTAGATACGCAGTATTTT.

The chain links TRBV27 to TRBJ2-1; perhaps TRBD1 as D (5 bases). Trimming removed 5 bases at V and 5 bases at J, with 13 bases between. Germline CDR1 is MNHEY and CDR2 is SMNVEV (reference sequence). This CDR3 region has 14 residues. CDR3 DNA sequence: TGTGCCAGCAGTCTTTTCGACAGCAACAATGAGCAGTTCTTC. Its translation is CASSLFDSNNEQFF.

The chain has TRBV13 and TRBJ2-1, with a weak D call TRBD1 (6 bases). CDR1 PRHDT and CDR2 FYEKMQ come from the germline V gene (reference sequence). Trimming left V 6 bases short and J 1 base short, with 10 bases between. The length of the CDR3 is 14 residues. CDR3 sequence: CASRNGQSYNEQFF. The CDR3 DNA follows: TGTGCCAGCAGGAATGGACAGTCCTACAATGAGCAGTTCTTC.

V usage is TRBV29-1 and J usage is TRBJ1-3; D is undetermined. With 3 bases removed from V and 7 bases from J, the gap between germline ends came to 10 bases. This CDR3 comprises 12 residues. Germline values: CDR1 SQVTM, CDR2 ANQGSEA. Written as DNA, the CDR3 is TGCAGCGTTGAGACGACCGGGAACACCATATATTTT. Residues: CSVETTGNTIYF. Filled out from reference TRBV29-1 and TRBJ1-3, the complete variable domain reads SAVISQKPSRDICQRGTSLTIQCQVDSQVTMMFWYRQQPGQSLTLIATANQGSEATYESGFVIDKFPISRPNLTFSTLTVSNMSPEDSSIYLCSVETTGNTIYFGEGSWLTVV.

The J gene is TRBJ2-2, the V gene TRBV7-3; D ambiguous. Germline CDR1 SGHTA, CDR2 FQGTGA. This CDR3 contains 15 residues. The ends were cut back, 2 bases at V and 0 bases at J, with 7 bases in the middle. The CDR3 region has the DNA TGTGCCAGCAGCTTAGAAATAGCGAACACCGGGGAGCTGTTTTTT. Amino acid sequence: CASSLEIANTGELFF.

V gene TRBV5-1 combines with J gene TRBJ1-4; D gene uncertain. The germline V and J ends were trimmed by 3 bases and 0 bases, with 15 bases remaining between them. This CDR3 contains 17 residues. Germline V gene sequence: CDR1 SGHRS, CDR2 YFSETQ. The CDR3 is CASSSPSGVATNEKLFF. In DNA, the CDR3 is TGCGCCAGCAGCTCACCGTCAGGCGTTGCAACTAATGAAAAACTGTTTTTT.

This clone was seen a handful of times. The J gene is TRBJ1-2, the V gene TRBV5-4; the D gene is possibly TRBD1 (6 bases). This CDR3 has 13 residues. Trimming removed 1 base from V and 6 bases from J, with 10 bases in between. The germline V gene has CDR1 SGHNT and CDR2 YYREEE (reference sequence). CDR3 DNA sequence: TGTGCCAGCAGCTTGCTGGGGGCGAATGGCTACACCTTC. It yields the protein CASSLLGANGYTF.

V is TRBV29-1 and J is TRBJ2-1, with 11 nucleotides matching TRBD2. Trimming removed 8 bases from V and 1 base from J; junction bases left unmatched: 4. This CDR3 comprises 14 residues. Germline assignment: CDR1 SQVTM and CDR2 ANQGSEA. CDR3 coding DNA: TGCAGCCTTAGCGGGGGGGCTTCCTACAATGAGCAGTTCTTC. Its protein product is CSLSGGASYNEQFF.

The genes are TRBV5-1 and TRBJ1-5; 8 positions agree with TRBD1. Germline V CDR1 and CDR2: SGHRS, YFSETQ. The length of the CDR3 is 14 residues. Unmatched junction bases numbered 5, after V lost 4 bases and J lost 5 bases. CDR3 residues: CASSRGQGDQPQHF. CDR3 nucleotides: TGCGCCAGCAGCCGAGGACAGGGAGATCAGCCCCAGCATTTT.

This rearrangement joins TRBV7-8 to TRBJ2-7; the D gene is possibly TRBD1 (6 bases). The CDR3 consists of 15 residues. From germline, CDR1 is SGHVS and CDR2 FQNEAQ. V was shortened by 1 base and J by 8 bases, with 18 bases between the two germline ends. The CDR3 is CASSLGDRTDPKQYV. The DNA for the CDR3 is TGTGCCAGCAGCTTAGGCGATCGGACAGACCCTAAGCAGTACGTC.

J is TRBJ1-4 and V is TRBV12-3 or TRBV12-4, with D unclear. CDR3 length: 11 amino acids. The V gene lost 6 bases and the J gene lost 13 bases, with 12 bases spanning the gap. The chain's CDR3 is CASSLGATLFF. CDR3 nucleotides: TGTGCCAGCAGCCTGGGCGCAACACTGTTTTTT.

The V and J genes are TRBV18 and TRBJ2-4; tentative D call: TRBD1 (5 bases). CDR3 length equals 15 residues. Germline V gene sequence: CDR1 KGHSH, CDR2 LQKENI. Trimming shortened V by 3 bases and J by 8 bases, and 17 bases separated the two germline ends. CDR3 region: CASSPSTVRRDIQYF. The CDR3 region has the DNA TGTGCCAGCTCACCCTCGACAGTGCGTCGGGACATTCAGTACTTC.

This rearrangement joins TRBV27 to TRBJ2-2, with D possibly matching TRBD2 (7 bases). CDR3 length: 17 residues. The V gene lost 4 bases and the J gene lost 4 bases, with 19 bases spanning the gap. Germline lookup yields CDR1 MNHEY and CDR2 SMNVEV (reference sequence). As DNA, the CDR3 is TGTGCCAGCAGTTCTTTAAGGTGGGGGGGCCCCACCGGGGAGCTGTTTTTT. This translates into CASSSLRWGGPTGELFF.

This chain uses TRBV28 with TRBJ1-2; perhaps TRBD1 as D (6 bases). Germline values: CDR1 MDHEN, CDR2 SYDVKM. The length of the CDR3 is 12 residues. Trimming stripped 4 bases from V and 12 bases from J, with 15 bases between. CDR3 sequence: CASSSGQLGNTF. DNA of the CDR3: TGTGCCAGCAGTTCTGGACAGCTTGGGAACACCTTC.

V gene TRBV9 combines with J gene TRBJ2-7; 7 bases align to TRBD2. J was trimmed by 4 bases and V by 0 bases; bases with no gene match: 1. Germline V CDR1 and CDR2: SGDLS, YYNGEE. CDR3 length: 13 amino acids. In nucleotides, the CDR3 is TGTGCCAGCAGCGTAGGGGAGGGGTACGAGCAGTACTTC. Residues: CASSVGEGYEQYF.

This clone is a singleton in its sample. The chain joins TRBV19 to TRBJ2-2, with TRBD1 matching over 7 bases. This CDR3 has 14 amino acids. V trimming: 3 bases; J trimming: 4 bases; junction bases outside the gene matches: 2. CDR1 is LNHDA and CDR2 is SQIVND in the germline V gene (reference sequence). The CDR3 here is CASSIGQVTGELFF. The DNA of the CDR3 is TGTGCCAGTAGTATCGGACAGGTCACCGGGGAGCTGTTTTTT. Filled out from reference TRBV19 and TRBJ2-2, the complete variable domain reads DGGITQSPKYLFRKEGQNVTLSCEQNLNHDAMYWYRQDPGQGLRLIYYSQIVNDFQKGDIAEGYSVSREKKESFPLTVTSAQKNPTAFYLCASSIGQVTGELFFGEGSRLTVL.

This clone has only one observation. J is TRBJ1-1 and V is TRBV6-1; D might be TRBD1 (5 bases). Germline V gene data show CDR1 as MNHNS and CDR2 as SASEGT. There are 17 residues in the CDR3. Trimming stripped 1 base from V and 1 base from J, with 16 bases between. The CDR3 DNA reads TGTGCCAGCAGTGAAGGGGGCCTAGGGCGGCGGAACACTGAAGCTTTCTTT. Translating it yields CASSEGGLGRRNTEAFF.

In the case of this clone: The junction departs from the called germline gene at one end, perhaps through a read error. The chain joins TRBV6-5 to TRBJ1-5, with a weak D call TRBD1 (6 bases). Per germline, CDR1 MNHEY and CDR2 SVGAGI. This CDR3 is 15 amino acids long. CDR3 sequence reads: CVSSDSTGSWQPQHF. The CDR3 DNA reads TGTGTCAGCAGTGACTCAACAGGGAGTTGGCAGCCCCAGCATTTT.

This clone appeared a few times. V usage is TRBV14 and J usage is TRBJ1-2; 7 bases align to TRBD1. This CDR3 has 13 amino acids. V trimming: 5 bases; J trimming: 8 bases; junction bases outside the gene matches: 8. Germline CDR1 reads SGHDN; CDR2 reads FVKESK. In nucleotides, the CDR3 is TGTGCCAGCAGCTTCGGACAGGCCCGAGGCTACACCTTC. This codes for CASSFGQARGYTF.

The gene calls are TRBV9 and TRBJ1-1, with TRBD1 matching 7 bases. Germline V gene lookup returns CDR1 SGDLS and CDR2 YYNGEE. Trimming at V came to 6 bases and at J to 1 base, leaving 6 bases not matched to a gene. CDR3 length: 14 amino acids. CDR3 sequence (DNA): TGTGCCAGCACCTCGACAGGGAGGAACACTGAAGCTTTCTTT. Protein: CASTSTGRNTEAFF.

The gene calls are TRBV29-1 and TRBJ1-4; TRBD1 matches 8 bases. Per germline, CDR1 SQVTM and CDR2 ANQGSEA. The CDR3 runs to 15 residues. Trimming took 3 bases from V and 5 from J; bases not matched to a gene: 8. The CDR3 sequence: CSVDAGRGRNEKLFF. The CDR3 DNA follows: TGCAGCGTTGATGCGGGCAGGGGGCGGAATGAAAAACTGTTTTTT.

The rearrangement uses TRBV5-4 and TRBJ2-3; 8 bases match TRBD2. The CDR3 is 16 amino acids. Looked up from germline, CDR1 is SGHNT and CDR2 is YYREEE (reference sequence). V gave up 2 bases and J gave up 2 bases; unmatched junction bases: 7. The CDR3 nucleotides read TGTGCCAGCAGCTTACGGGCGGGGGGTCCCACAGATACGCAGTATTTT. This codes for CASSLRAGGPTDTQYF. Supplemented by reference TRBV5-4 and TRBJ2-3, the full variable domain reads ETGVTQSPTHLIKTRGQQVTLRCSSQSGHNTVSWYQQALGQGPQFIFQYYREEENGRGNFPPRFSGLQFPNYSSELNVNALELDDSALYLCASSLRAGGPTDTQYFGPGTRLTVL.

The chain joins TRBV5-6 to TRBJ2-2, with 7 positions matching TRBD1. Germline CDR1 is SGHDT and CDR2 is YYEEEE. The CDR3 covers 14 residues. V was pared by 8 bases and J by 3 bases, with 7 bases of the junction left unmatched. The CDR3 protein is CASSPGQHTGELFF. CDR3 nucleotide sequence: TGTGCCAGTTCACCGGGACAGCACACCGGGGAGCTGTTTTTT.

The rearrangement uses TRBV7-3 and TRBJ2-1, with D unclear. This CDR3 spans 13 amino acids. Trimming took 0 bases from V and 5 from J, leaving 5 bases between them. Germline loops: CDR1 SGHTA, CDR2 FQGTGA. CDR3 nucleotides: TGTGCCAGCAGCTTAACTCACAACAATGAGCAGTTCTTC. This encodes CASSLTHNNEQFF.

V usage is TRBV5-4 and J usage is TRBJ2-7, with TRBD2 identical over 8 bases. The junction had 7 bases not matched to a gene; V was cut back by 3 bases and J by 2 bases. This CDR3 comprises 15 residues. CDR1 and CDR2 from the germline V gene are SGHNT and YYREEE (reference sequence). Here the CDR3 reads CASSSNGAGAYEQYF. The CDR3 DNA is TGTGCCAGCAGCTCGAATGGAGCGGGAGCCTACGAGCAGTACTTC. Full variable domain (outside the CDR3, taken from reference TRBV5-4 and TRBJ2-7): ETGVTQSPTHLIKTRGQQVTLRCSSQSGHNTVSWYQQALGQGPQFIFQYYREEENGRGNFPPRFSGLQFPNYSSELNVNALELDDSALYLCASSSNGAGAYEQYFGPGTRLTVT.